These 15 T cell receptor beta chains came from one sample sequenced in a study of cytomegalovirus exposure and HLA in healthy donors. The PCR made use of 60 Vbeta and 13 Jbeta primers. TCRdb's table, derived via immunoSEQ multiplex PCR, lists solely in-frame clones and lacks some. The sample has 100,000 to 150,000 clones; about three quarters are singletons. Specimen: PBMCs. All receptors come from a man between 35 and 55 years old in good health and CMV-seropositive.

The V and J genes are TRBV11-3 and TRBJ2-5; TRBD1 agrees at 10 bases. J was trimmed by 3 bases and V by 0 bases; bases with no gene match: 1. Germline lookup yields CDR1 SGHNT and CDR2 YENEEA. This CDR3 is 15 amino acids long. CDR3 protein: CASSLDGTGEETQYF. The CDR3 nucleotides read TGTGCCAGCAGCTTAGACGGGACAGGGGAAGAGACCCAGTACTTC. The entire variable domain, with the rest obtained from reference TRBV11-3 and TRBJ2-5, is as follows: EAGVVQSPRYKIIEKKQPVAFWCNPISGHNTLYWYLQNLGQGPELLIRYENEEAVDDSQLPKDRFSAERLKGVDSTLKIQPAELGDSAVYLCASSLDGTGEETQYFGPGTRLLVL.

This clone was observed a single time. The chain recombines TRBV20-1 with TRBJ2-7; the D is unclear. CDR1 and CDR2 (germline): DFQATT, SNEGSKA (reference sequence). The V end was cut by 6 bases, the J end by 11 bases, with 17 bases between. The CDR3 length is 11 residues. The chain's CDR3 is CSAPHMNKEYF. CDR3 bases: TGCAGTGCGCCCCACATGAATAAAGAGTACTTC.

The CDR3 DNA reads as TGTGCCATCAGCCGGAAGGGACAGGGGAGCACTGAAGCTTTCTTT. This codes for CAISRKGQGSTEAFF. This chain uses TRBV10-3 with TRBJ1-1; TRBD1 aligns across 10 bases. This CDR3 comprises 15 residues. V was clipped by 6 bases and J by 4 bases; unmatched bases: 8. The germline V gene has CDR1 ENHRY and CDR2 SYGVKD.

The rearrangement joins TRBV7-8 to TRBJ1-2, with D unclear. Germline CDR1 is SGHVS and CDR2 is FQNEAQ. The CDR3 runs 14 residues. Deletions cut 2 bases from V and 4 bases from J, with 11 bases between. The CDR3 DNA sequence: TGTGCCAGCAGCTTAAGTGAGGGAGTCTATGGCTACACCTTC. Translating it yields CASSLSEGVYGYTF.

This clone has only a few counts. The chain joins TRBV29-1 to TRBJ2-1, with TRBD1 matching over 7 bases. Germline CDR1 SQVTM, CDR2 ANQGSEA. Germline trimming cut 7 bases from V and 10 bases from J; bases unmatched to any gene: 13. This CDR3 has 13 residues. CDR3 DNA: TGCAGCGCCTCCTTAGGGACAGCGACCGAGCAGTTCTTC. Translated: CSASLGTATEQFF.

Only a few counts were recorded for this clone. The genes are TRBV5-1 and TRBJ1-1; 7 bases line up with TRBD1. V was pared by 3 bases and J by 1 base, with 6 bases of the junction left unmatched. Germline assignment: CDR1 SGHRS and CDR2 YFSETQ. There are 15 residues in the CDR3. The CDR3 nucleotides are TGCGCCAGCAGCTGGGGGGACAGAGAGAACACTGAAGCTTTCTTT. This codes for CASSWGDRENTEAFF.

In its sample, this clone was seen once. The rearrangement links TRBV5-8 to TRBJ2-5, with a possible D match to TRBD1 (6 bases). The CDR3 spans 16 residues. Germline V gene lookup returns CDR1 SGHTS and CDR2 YDEGEE. Trimming shortened V by 5 bases and J by 0 bases, and 17 bases separated the two germline ends. CDR3 sequence reads: CASRKGDKFYQETQYF. In nucleotides, the CDR3 is TGTGCCAGCAGAAAAGGGGACAAGTTCTACCAAGAGACCCAGTACTTC.

The V and J genes are TRBV9 and TRBJ2-2; no clear D gene. The CDR3 is 12 amino acids. The V end was cut by 5 bases, the J end by 3 bases, with 5 bases between. Germline CDR1 and CDR2: SGDLS and YYNGEE. In DNA form, the CDR3 reads TGTGCCAGCAGTCTCTACACCGGGGAGCTGTTTTTT. This sequence encodes CASSLYTGELFF.

With respect to this clone: Other nucleotide sequences from this sample produce the same CDR3. V usage is TRBV2 and J usage is TRBJ1-1, with D perhaps TRBD1 (5 bases). This CDR3 is built from 13 residues. V lost 4 bases to trimming and J lost 1 base, with 7 bases between them. Germline-derived CDR1 and CDR2 are SNHLY and FYNNEI. The CDR3 DNA is TGTGCCAGCAGTGGACAGCCGAACACTGAAGCTTTCTTT. Its translation is CASSGQPNTEAFF.

This clone appeared a few times. CDR3 protein: CATSQGGTEAFF. CDR3 bases: TGTGCCACCTCACAGGGAGGGACTGAAGCTTTCTTT. The chain has TRBV11-2 and TRBJ1-1, with a weak D call TRBD1 (6 bases). Germline-derived CDR1 and CDR2 are SGHAT and FQNNGV. Trimming removed 10 bases from V and 5 bases from J, with 14 bases in between. The CDR3 extends over 12 amino acids.

The chain recombines TRBV28 with TRBJ2-1, with 10 nucleotides matching TRBD2. V trimming: 6 bases; J trimming: 3 bases; junction bases outside the gene matches: 11. This CDR3 is 17 amino acids long. The germline V gene has CDR1 MDHEN and CDR2 SYDVKM. The CDR3 nucleotides are TGTGCCAGCAGCCTCCCCCTAGCGGGGGCCGACTACAATGAGCAGTTCTTC. Protein: CASSLPLAGADYNEQFF.

The chain employs TRBV27 and TRBJ2-4; perhaps TRBD2 as D (6 bases). Germline CDR1 is MNHEY and CDR2 is SMNVEV (reference sequence). This CDR3 comprises 20 residues. V dropped 7 bases and J dropped 0 bases, with 28 bases sitting between them. DNA of the CDR3: TGTGCCAGCATTGTTTTAGGGACTCCAAAAAACAGGCTAGCCAAAAACATTCAGTACTTC. It is translated as CASIVLGTPKNRLAKNIQYF.

This clone was seen a single time. The chain has TRBV10-2 and TRBJ1-3, with D tentatively TRBD1 (5 bases). This CDR3 spans 13 amino acids. Germline assignment: CDR1 WSHSY and CDR2 SAAADI. Trimming took off 7 bases at V and 2 bases at J, with 9 bases between the two ends. For the CDR3, the DNA is TGCGCCAGCACAGGGTTTACTGGAAACACCATATATTTT. Translating gives CASTGFTGNTIYF.

CDR3 in DNA: TGCAGCGGGGGGGACACTGAAGCTTTCTTT. This translates into CSGGDTEAFF. The rearrangement links TRBV29-1 to TRBJ1-1; tentatively, D is TRBD1 (5 bases). With 7 bases removed from V and 3 bases from J, the gap between germline ends came to 6 bases. Germline V gives CDR1 SQVTM, CDR2 ANQGSEA. This CDR3 contains 10 residues.

V gene TRBV6-6 combines with J gene TRBJ1-1; the D is unclear. The CDR3 spans 13 residues. Germline V CDR1 and CDR2: MNHNY, SVGAGI (reference sequence). V lost 4 bases and J 0 bases, leaving 6 bases between the germline ends. CDR3: CASSSTLNTEAFF. The CDR3 DNA reads TGTGCCAGCAGTTCGACACTGAACACTGAAGCTTTCTTT.